This TCR beta chain appears in the sequencing data of a study of graft-versus-host responses after intestinal transplantation. About the research overall: All recipients were transplanted with multivisceral, liver-intestinal, or isolated intestinal grafts.

With V trimmed by 3 bases and J by 4 bases, 4 bases remained unmatched. The germline V gene has CDR1 MNHEY and CDR2 SMNVEV (reference sequence). The CDR3 loop spans 14 amino acids. Sequencing was performed with immunoSEQ multiplex PCR; in TCRdb, only in-frame clones are kept and a portion is missing. This repertoire shows about 57,000 clones, around 90% found once; its top ten account for roughly 1.5%. Study results and limitations: GvH clones appeared in recipient marrow, some first in ileum or blood. Early post-transplant HvG declines showed an association with peak circulating GvH clone levels. Individuals who had graft-donor T cell macrochimerism had allografts that showed high graft-versus-host to host-versus-graft clonal ratios.

This clone has only one observation. Its cognate antigen is unknown. The V gene is TRBV27, the J gene TRBJ2-3, with 7 bases aligning to TRBD1. The source was PBMCs, collected 26 days after transplant. The TCR was taken from a human patient who received an intestinal transplant, so some T cells may come from the graft donor. The CDR3 sequence: CASSLGQGADTQYF. CDR3 coding DNA: TGTGCCAGCAGTTTGGGGCAGGGGGCAGATACGCAGTATTTT.